This is a list of T cell receptor beta chains from one sample in a study of T cell responses to AZD1222 COVID-19 vaccine. The data were produced by immunoSEQ multiplex PCR, yet TCRdb's version contains in-frame clones alone and is incomplete. Of tens of thousands of clones detected, around 88% appear once; the ten largest clones hold 10%. The specimen comprised peripheral blood, sampled on day 0 of MenACWY control vaccination. These receptors all stem from an adult in good health. The CDR3 runs from the conserved cysteine through the conserved F or W. The D gene is left open where the match is weak. Expanded clones get a size class; other rows say once, few or many, or leave the size out.

J gene	clone size	D gene	V gene	CDR3 DNA	CDR3 protein
TRBJ2-5	once	TRBD1	TRBV29-1	TGCAGCGTTGAAGGGGGGGGACAGGGTGAGACCCAGTACTTC	CSVEGGGQGETQYF
TRBJ1-1	.	.	TRBV9	TGTGCCAGCAGCGTAGCGGCCGCGAACACTGAAGCTTTCTTT	CASSVAAANTEAFF
TRBJ2-7	few	.	TRBV11-2	TGTGCCAGCAGCTCCCTATTGGACACCGAGGATGAGCAGTACTTC	CASSSLLDTEDEQYF
TRBJ1-4	few	.	TRBV30	TGTGCCTGGAGTGTAAGCCCGGGACACCTAGCCGAAAAACTGTTTTTT	CAWSVSPGHLAEKLFF
TRBJ2-7	.	.	TRBV5-1	TGCGCCAGCAGCTCCGACACCACTTCCTACGAGCAGTACTTC	CASSSDTTSYEQYF
TRBJ2-7	few	TRBD2	TRBV7-2	TGTGCCAGCAGCTTCAAGACGGGGGGTACCTACGAGCAGTACTTC	CASSFKTGGTYEQYF
TRBJ1-1	.	TRBD1	TRBV7-8	TGTGCCAGCAACCGGGACAGGGCGAACACTGAAGCTTTCTTT	CASNRDRANTEAFF
TRBJ2-3	few	.	TRBV11-2	TGTGCCAGCAGCTTAGATCCCACAGGGTTGAGGCAGTATTTT	CASSLDPTGLRQYF
TRBJ2-7	.	TRBD2	TRBV12-5	TGTGCTAGTGCCCCGGGACTAGCGACCTACGAGCAGTACTTC	CASAPGLATYEQYF
TRBJ2-5	.	.	TRBV7-9	TGTGCCAGCAGCTTACCGACCGAGACCCAGTACTTC	CASSLPTETQYF
TRBJ2-5	.	TRBD1	TRBV5-1	TGCGCCAGCAGCTGGGCCGGGACAGCTCAAGAGACCCAGTACTTC	CASSWAGTAQETQYF
TRBJ2-7	.	TRBD2	TRBV9	TGTGCCAGCAGCGAGACTAGCGGGGGAGGTGAGCAGTACTTC	CASSETSGGGEQYF
TRBJ2-7	.	.	TRBV5-4	TGTGCCAGCAGCTTGTTCAGAGGCTACGAGCAGTACTTC	CASSLFRGYEQYF
TRBJ1-1	few	.	TRBV19	TGTGCCAGTGGGGGTTTGGGTGAAGCTTTCTTT	CASGGLGEAFF
TRBJ1-6	.	.	TRBV18	TGTGCCAGCTCACCCGCTGAGTGGAGGAATTCACCCCTCCACTTT	CASSPAEWRNSPLHF
TRBJ1-4	.	.	TRBV3-1/TRBV3-2	TGTGCCAGCAGCCCAAGGTTGGGAACAAATGAAAAACTGTTTTTT	CASSPRLGTNEKLFF
TRBJ1-6	.	.	TRBV5-8	TGTGCCAGCAGCTTGGGGGGAGGGGGTTCACCCCTCCACTTT	CASSLGGGGSPLHF
TRBJ2-7	.	.	TRBV5-8	TGTGCCAGCAGCTTGGTTTTAAGGAACGAGCAGTACTTC	CASSLVLRNEQYF
TRBJ2-7	.	.	TRBV13	TGTGCCAGCAGCTTCAGGGGCGAGCAGTACTTC	CASSFRGEQYF
TRBJ2-2	.	.	TRBV6-5	TGTGCCAGCAGCCACCTGCGGGCGGGGGAGCTGTTTTTT	CASSHLRAGELFF
TRBJ2-1	.	TRBD2	TRBV19	TGTGCCAGTAAGACTAGCGGGGGGACAGATGAGCAGTTCTTC	CASKTSGGTDEQFF
TRBJ2-1	.	.	TRBV3-1/TRBV3-2	TGTGCCAGCAGCCTAATGAAGCCGGACCCTGGCTCCTACAATGAGCAGTTCTTC	CASSLMKPDPGSYNEQFF
TRBJ2-3	.	TRBD2	TRBV2	TGTGCCAGCAGTGTGTATAGCGGGAGCACAGATACGCAGTATTTT	CASSVYSGSTDTQYF
TRBJ1-2	.	.	TRBV15	TGTGCCACCAGCAGAGATTTAGCGGCTGCTCATGGCTACACCTTC	CATSRDLAAAHGYTF
TRBJ2-7	.	.	TRBV5-1	TGCGCCAGCAGCTTGAGCACTAGAAACTACGAGCAGTACTTC	CASSLSTRNYEQYF
TRBJ2-6	.	.	TRBV3-1/TRBV3-2	TGTGCCAGCAGCCCCGGAGGAAACTCTGGGGCCAACGTCCTGACTTTC	CASSPGGNSGANVLTF
TRBJ1-3	.	TRBD1	TRBV6-5	TGTGCCAGCAGTACCACCCGACAGGGCGTAGACACCATATATTTT	CASSTTRQGVDTIYF
TRBJ1-5	.	.	TRBV19	TGTGCCAGTAGTACCGGTAGGGGAGGGTATAGCAATCAGCCCCAGCATTTT	CASSTGRGGYSNQPQHF
TRBJ1-1	.	.	TRBV19	TGTGCCAGTAGTATAACGGGTGGGGGTAGGGGTGAAGCTTTCTTT	CASSITGGGRGEAFF
TRBJ1-1	.	.	TRBV27	TGTGCCAGCAGTACAACAGGGTCTAGTGAAGCTTTCTTT	CASSTTGSSEAFF
TRBJ2-5	few	.	TRBV9	TGTGCCAGCAGCGTAGATTCTGGGGCGGGGGAGACCCAGTACTTC	CASSVDSGAGETQYF
TRBJ1-1	.	TRBD1	TRBV25-1	TGTGCCAGTAAATTAGACAGGGTAGGAGCTTTCTTT	CASKLDRVGAFF
TRBJ2-7	.	TRBD1	TRBV27	TGTGCCAGCAGTTTATTCAGTATCGGACAGGGCTACGAGCAGTACTTC	CASSLFSIGQGYEQYF
TRBJ1-6	.	TRBD1	TRBV5-8	TGTGCCAGCAGCTCGGGACAGTATAATTCACCCCTCCACTTT	CASSSGQYNSPLHF
TRBJ2-2	.	TRBD2	TRBV28	TGTGCCAGCAGTTCCCCCGCGGGGGGCACCGGGGAGCTGTTTTTT	CASSSPAGGTGELFF
TRBJ1-6	.	.	TRBV12-3/TRBV12-4	TGTGCCAGCACCGTTACGGGAGGTTCACCCCTCCACTTT	CASTVTGGSPLHF
TRBJ2-1	once	TRBD2	TRBV6-2/TRBV6-3	TGTGCCAGCAGTTACCAGCGGGGGGGAAGGAGCTCCTACAATGAGCAGTTCTTC	CASSYQRGGRSSYNEQFF
TRBJ2-7	.	.	TRBV7-8	TGTGCCAGCAGCTTATCACAGGGATTCTCCTACGAGCAGTACTTC	CASSLSQGFSYEQYF
TRBJ1-5	.	.	TRBV19	TGTGCCAGTAGTCGACAGAGCAATCAGCCCCAGCATTTT	CASSRQSNQPQHF
TRBJ2-7	.	TRBD1	TRBV28	TGTGCCAGCAGTTCCCCATCGACAGGGCATTACGAGCAGTACTTC	CASSSPSTGHYEQYF
TRBJ1-6	once	TRBD1	TRBV4-3	TGCGCCAGCAGCTCCGGGACAGGGAGCTCCTATAATTCACCCCTCCACTTT	CASSSGTGSSYNSPLHF
TRBJ2-7	.	.	TRBV9	TGTGCCAGCCCCACCCACCAAACATTTCCTTACGAGCAGTACTTC	CASPTHQTFPYEQYF
TRBJ2-7	.	TRBD1	TRBV19	TGTGCCAGTCACCGTTCCGGGACAGGGGGGACCTACGAGCAGTACTTC	CASHRSGTGGTYEQYF
TRBJ1-2	.	.	TRBV25-1	TGTGCCAGCAAGGGACTGAACTATGGCTACACCTTC	CASKGLNYGYTF
TRBJ1-3	.	TRBD1	TRBV19	TGTGCCAGTAGTCGCTCGCAGGGGGCTACTGGAAACACCATATATTTT	CASSRSQGATGNTIYF
TRBJ1-2	.	TRBD1	TRBV6-5	TGTGCCACTTCGGGGCCGAGACAGGGGAATGGCTACACCTTC	CATSGPRQGNGYTF
TRBJ2-7	.	TRBD2	TRBV6-2/TRBV6-3	TGTGCCAGCAGTTCCAATCGGGGGGGCCGCTACGAGCAGTACTTC	CASSSNRGGRYEQYF
TRBJ2-3	.	.	TRBV5-6	TGTGCCAGCAGCTTAAAAGGGGCAGATACGCAGTATTTT	CASSLKGADTQYF
TRBJ1-6	.	.	TRBV11-3	TGTGCCAGCAGCCGGACAACGTATAATTCACCCCTCCACTTT	CASSRTTYNSPLHF